These T cell receptor beta chains were read from a single sample in a study of OX40 agonist ivuxolimab in advanced cancers. TCRdb's table, derived via immunoSEQ multiplex PCR, lists solely in-frame clones and lacks some. The sample lists some 150,000 clones; about 93% were seen once. The specimen comprised CD4+ or CD8+ T cells sorted from blood, sampled in a trial of the OX40 agonist ivuxolimab. All receptors come from an adult with an advanced solid tumor such as melanoma, head and neck, liver or kidney cancer. Each CDR3 is given with its conserved first and last residue. A D gene is named only where the DNA matches it firmly. Rows give clone size only sometimes, using once, few, many, or a class for an expanded clone.

NA	TRBD2	TRBJ2-7	TRBV9	TGTGCCAGCAGCGTTAGCGGGAGTCCCGAATACGAGCAGTACTTC	CASSVSGSPEYEQYF
NA	NA	TRBJ1-2	TRBV5-6	TGTGCCAGCAGCTTGGTTCCCGGGGGCGGCTATGGCTACACCTTC	CASSLVPGGGYGYTF
NA	TRBD1	TRBJ1-2	TRBV28	TGTGCCAGCAGCATAGACAGGGCCAGTGGCTACACCTTC	CASSIDRASGYTF
NA	NA	TRBJ1-5	TRBV21-1	TGTGCCAGCAGCGGGGCAGGGGGCTTAACAGGCAATCAGCCCCAGCATTTT	CASSGAGGLTGNQPQHF
NA	NA	TRBJ2-6	TRBV19	TGTGCCAGTAAAGGGCTAGTCTCTGGGGCCAACGTCCTGACTTTC	CASKGLVSGANVLTF
NA	NA	TRBJ1-4	TRBV5-4	TGTGCCAGCAGCTTGGGACAGGTGAATGAAAAACTGTTTTTT	CASSLGQVNEKLFF
NA	NA	TRBJ1-1	TRBV6-5	TGTGCCAGCAGTTACTCAAGGCGACAGGAGAACACTGAAGCTTTCTTT	CASSYSRRQENTEAFF
NA	NA	TRBJ2-7	TRBV6-1	TGTGCCAGCAGTTATGGGACAAACGAGCAGTACTTC	CASSYGTNEQYF
NA	NA	TRBJ2-7	TRBV20-1	TGCAGTGCCACGGACAGAGACGAGCAGTACTTC	CSATDRDEQYF
NA	NA	TRBJ1-5	TRBV6-4	TGTGCCAGCAGTGTTTTCCCAGGGAATTGGCCTCCCAATCAGCCCCAGCATTTT	CASSVFPGNWPPNQPQHF
NA	TRBD2	TRBJ2-1	TRBV9	TGTGCCAGCAGCGTAGAAATAGCGGGAGGGGTAAGGCATAGCGATGAGCAGTTCTTC	CASSVEIAGGVRHSDEQFF
NA	NA	TRBJ1-3	TRBV5-1	TGCGCCAGCAGCTTTGACAAGGCCTCTGGAAACACCATATATTTT	CASSFDKASGNTIYF
NA	NA	TRBJ2-7	TRBV19	TGTGCCAGTAGTATCTCATCCCAAAGGACAGCCCTCTCCTACGAGCAGTACTTC	CASSISSQRTALSYEQYF
NA	NA	TRBJ1-1	TRBV10-1	TGCGCCAGCAGTGAAGGGTTGCGGGGAGCCAGGAACACTGAAGCTTTCTTT	CASSEGLRGARNTEAFF
NA	NA	TRBJ1-5	TRBV28	TGTGCCAGCAGGGGGGGACGGCAAGGGAATCAGCCCCAGCATTTT	CASRGGRQGNQPQHF
NA	NA	TRBJ1-5	TRBV5-1	TGCGCCAGCAGCTTGATGGGTAATAGCAATCAGCCCCAGCATTTT	CASSLMGNSNQPQHF
NA	NA	TRBJ2-7	TRBV4-1	TGCGCCAGCAGCCAAGCCGGGGTACCCTACGAGCAGTACTTC	CASSQAGVPYEQYF
NA	NA	TRBJ2-1	TRBV27	TGTGCCAGCAGTTTAATAGGACGGGGGACCTACAATGAGCAGTTCTTC	CASSLIGRGTYNEQFF
NA	TRBD1	TRBJ2-5	TRBV5-1	TGCGCCAGCAGCGAAGACAGGGGGGGTGAGACCCAGTACTTC	CASSEDRGGETQYF
once	NA	TRBJ2-3	TRBV7-9	TGTGCCAGCAGCTTAGCCCCGCCAGATACGCAGTATTTT	CASSLAPPDTQYF
NA	NA	TRBJ2-7	TRBV7-5	TGTGCCAGAAGCTTAGCGCAAGCGGGAGGACCCTACGAGCAGTACTTC	CARSLAQAGGPYEQYF
NA	NA	TRBJ1-1	TRBV9	TGTGCCAGCAGCGTAGACTGGTCCACTGAAGCTTTCTTT	CASSVDWSTEAFF
NA	NA	TRBJ2-1	TRBV5-1	TGCGCCAGCAGCCTGCTGGCGAGTTACGAGCAGTTCTTC	CASSLLASYEQFF
NA	NA	TRBJ2-1	TRBV18	TGTGCCAGCTTCAATCGACAAAGCTCCTACAATGAGCAGTTCTTC	CASFNRQSSYNEQFF
NA	TRBD2	TRBJ2-2	TRBV2	TGTGCCAGCAGACCTACTAGCGGGAGGGTCTCCGGGGAGCTGTTTTTT	CASRPTSGRVSGELFF
NA	NA	TRBJ2-1	TRBV5-4	TGTGCCAGCAGCTCATTTAGCGGAAGCTCCTACAATGAGCAGTTCTTC	CASSSFSGSSYNEQFF
NA	NA	TRBJ1-5	TRBV5-4	TGCGCCAGCAGCTGGGGGGGCGGTGGCAGCAATCAGCCCCAGCATTTT	CASSWGGGGSNQPQHF
NA	NA	TRBJ2-1	TRBV5-1	TGCGCCAGCAGCCCCCAGGGGTCCTCCTACAATGAGCAGTTCTTC	CASSPQGSSYNEQFF
once	NA	TRBJ2-7	TRBV29-1	TGCAGCGTTGAACAGTTATCCGACGAGCAGTACTTC	CSVEQLSDEQYF
NA	NA	TRBJ2-3	TRBV5-8	TGTGCCAGCAGTCCTCCAGGCCGCACAGATACGCAGTATTTT	CASSPPGRTDTQYF
once	TRBD1	TRBJ1-4	TRBV6-6	TGTGCCAGCAGTCCCGGGACAGGGACTAATGAAAAACTGTTTTTT	CASSPGTGTNEKLFF
NA	NA	TRBJ1-1	TRBV7-3	TGTGCCAGCAGCCCCCGGGGGGGGGACACTGAAGCTTTCTTT	CASSPRGGDTEAFF
NA	TRBD1	TRBJ1-2	TRBV6-1	TGTGCCAGCAGTGGGGCGGGACAGGGACTCTATGGCTACACCTTC	CASSGAGQGLYGYTF
NA	NA	TRBJ2-3	TRBV12-5	TGTGCTAGTGGCTCTACAGGGGGAAGGTCCCGGGAGGTCACAGATACGCAGTATTTT	CASGSTGGRSREVTDTQYF
NA	TRBD2	TRBJ2-1	TRBV6-5	TGTGCCAGCAGTTACCCCGGACTAGCGGGACGGAATGAGCAGTTCTTC	CASSYPGLAGRNEQFF
NA	TRBD1	TRBJ2-7	TRBV19	TGTGCCAGTAGATCCTCTTGGGACAGGAACAACTACGAGCAGTACTTC	CASRSSWDRNNYEQYF
NA	NA	TRBJ2-7	TRBV5-1	TGTGCCAGCAGCCGTTGGGCGTACGAGCAGTACTTC	CASSRWAYEQYF
NA	NA	TRBJ2-7	TRBV20-1	TGCAGTGCTAGAGTGCCTAACGAGCAGTACTTC	CSARVPNEQYF
NA	NA	TRBJ1-1	TRBV11-2	TGTGCCAGCAGCGGACTTAGGGTCGCTGAAGCTTTCTTT	CASSGLRVAEAFF
NA	TRBD1	TRBJ1-5	TRBV18	TGTGCCAGCTCACTAGGACAGGGGAGAGATCAGCCCCAGCATTTT	CASSLGQGRDQPQHF
NA	NA	TRBJ2-7	TRBV2	TGTGCCAGCAGTGTTCACGGGGGCTCCTACGAGCAGTACTTC	CASSVHGGSYEQYF
NA	NA	TRBJ2-4	TRBV7-6	TGTGCCAGCAGCCCCTTTGAGGACGTAGCCAAAAACATTCAGTACTTC	CASSPFEDVAKNIQYF
NA	TRBD1	TRBJ1-2	TRBV6-4	TGTGCCAGCAGTGACCCGGGGACAGGGAACTATGGCTACACCTTC	CASSDPGTGNYGYTF
once	NA	TRBJ1-2	TRBV6-1	TGTGCCAGCAGTGAAGAGTCCAGCTATGGCTACACCTTC	CASSEESSYGYTF
NA	NA	TRBJ2-2	TRBV4-3	TGCGCCAGCAGCCAAGATGAGGGGCGAGACACCGGGGAGCTGTTTTTT	CASSQDEGRDTGELFF
NA	NA	TRBJ1-1	TRBV30	TGTGCCTGGACGGTGGGGGCTACGGACACTGAAGCTTTCTTT	CAWTVGATDTEAFF
NA	TRBD1	TRBJ1-5	TRBV7-2	TGTGCCAGCAGCTTAGTCGGACAGGGGGCTTATAGTCAGCCCCAGCATTTT	CASSLVGQGAYSQPQHF
NA	TRBD1	TRBJ1-1	TRBV7-8	TGTGCCAGCAGCTTAATTAGAGGGGGACAGGGAGGGAGCACTGAGGCTTTCTTT	CASSLIRGGQGGSTEAFF
NA	TRBD2	TRBJ2-2	TRBV11-2	TGTGCCAGCAGCCCAAAACTAGCGGGAGGCGGGGAGCTGTTTTTT	CASSPKLAGGGELFF